The 15 T cell receptor beta chains listed next were all sequenced from one sample in a study of blood T cell repertoires in COVID-19. Data came from immunoSEQ multiplex PCR; TCRdb stores just in-frame clones and leaves some out. The sample lists roughly 100,000 clones; roughly 76% were seen once. The sequencing input was peripheral blood. These receptors were obtained from a man aged 80 or over with COVID-19, enrolled during active disease.

V and J are TRBV7-8 and TRBJ1-2, with a weak D call TRBD1 (6 bases). Trimming shortened V by 5 bases and J by 0 bases, and 19 bases separated the two germline ends. The germline gives CDR1 SGHVS, CDR2 FQNEAQ. CDR3 length: 17 amino acids. CDR3 sequence reads: CASSRTRDNNPNYGYTF. CDR3 bases: TGTGCCAGCAGCCGTACCCGGGACAACAACCCTAACTATGGCTACACCTTC.

The chain couples TRBV27 to TRBJ1-1; TRBD1 agrees at 8 bases. The germline gives CDR1 MNHEY, CDR2 SMNVEV (reference sequence). V was pared by 0 bases and J by 6 bases, with 15 bases of the junction left unmatched. The CDR3 runs 18 residues. The CDR3 DNA follows: TGTGCCAGCAGTTTATCTACCGGGAGCGGACAGGGTATAGCTGAAGCTTTCTTT. Protein product: CASSLSTGSGQGIAEAFF.

The rearrangement joins TRBV14 to TRBJ1-1; 9 positions match TRBD1. Looked up from germline, CDR1 is SGHDN and CDR2 is FVKESK. The J segment lost 4 bases and the V segment lost 6 bases, leaving 6 bases of the junction unmatched. This CDR3 contains 14 residues. This CDR3 reads CASSPRTGVTEAFF. CDR3 in DNA: TGTGCCAGCAGTCCCCGGACAGGGGTCACTGAAGCTTTCTTT.

V is TRBV30 and J is TRBJ2-7; D might be TRBD1 (6 bases). The CDR3 is 13 amino acids. Trimming stripped 0 bases from V and 5 bases from J, with 11 bases between. Looked up from germline, CDR1 is GTSNPN and CDR2 is SVGIG (reference sequence). CDR3 DNA sequence: TGTGCCTGGAGTGTGGCACAGGGACACGAGCAGTACTTC. Its protein product is CAWSVAQGHEQYF.

The CDR3 protein is CASGKRNTGELFF. For the CDR3, the DNA is TGTGCCAGCGGAAAGCGTAACACCGGGGAGCTGTTTTTT. This chain uses TRBV6-5 with TRBJ2-2; no reliable D call. Germline V gene data show CDR1 as MNHEY and CDR2 as SVGAGI. The germline V and J ends were trimmed by 8 bases and 2 bases, with 9 bases remaining between them. The CDR3 consists of 13 residues.

Concerning this clone itself: A junction end diverges from the germline sequence, so it may reflect a read error. The chain links TRBV7-7 to TRBJ2-1; 11 bases are shared with TRBD2. Germline CDR1 SSHAT, CDR2 FNYEAQ (reference sequence). The CDR3 runs to 15 residues. DNA for the CDR3: TGTGCTAGCAGCTTAGAACTAGCGGGGGTCAATGAGCAGTTCTTC. It yields the protein CASSLELAGVNEQFF.

The chain has TRBV7-9 and TRBJ2-3; D is possibly TRBD2 (6 bases). This CDR3 has 18 residues. Germline lookup yields CDR1 SEHNR and CDR2 FQNEAQ (reference sequence). Trimming took 2 bases from V and 4 from J, leaving 22 bases between them. In DNA, the CDR3 is TGTGCCAGCAGCTTATGGGGTGGGGCGGGAAGAAGCGCAGATACGCAGTATTTT. Translating gives CASSLWGGAGRSADTQYF.

The rearrangement joins TRBV3-1 (or the pseudogene TRBV3-2) to TRBJ2-5, with 10 bases fitting TRBD2. Unmatched junction bases numbered 14, after V lost 1 base and J lost 12 bases. The CDR3 loop spans 16 amino acids. Germline V gives CDR1 LGHDT, CDR2 YNNKEL (reference sequence). As DNA, the CDR3 is TGTGCCAGCAGCCAAGTAAGGACTAGCGGCCCAAGAGAGGAGTACTTC. This sequence encodes CASSQVRTSGPREEYF.

This chain links TRBV14 with TRBJ2-2, with D tentatively TRBD1 (6 bases). The germline CDR1 and CDR2 sequences are SGHDN and FVKESK. This CDR3 spans 15 amino acids. The V and J ends lost 4 bases and 6 bases respectively, with 15 bases between them. The chain's CDR3 is CASSPRQGRAGELFF. Written as DNA, the CDR3 is TGTGCCAGCAGCCCGAGGCAGGGGAGAGCCGGGGAGCTGTTTTTT.

The rearrangement links TRBV6-5 to TRBJ2-7; 8 positions agree with TRBD1. V lost 6 bases to trimming and J lost 3 bases; unmatched junction nucleotides: 7. Germline loops: CDR1 MNHEY, CDR2 SVGAGI. The CDR3 covers 14 residues. The CDR3 bases are TGTGCCAGCAGGCGGGGACAGGCCGACTACGAGCAGTACTTC. This codes for CASRRGQADYEQYF.

This clone was counted ten times or more. This chain links TRBV7-3 with TRBJ2-3; TRBD2 aligns across 8 bases. The ends lost 3 bases at V and 1 base at J; junction bases unmatched: 3. This CDR3 is built from 15 residues. Germline V CDR1 and CDR2: SGHTA, FQGTGA. DNA of the CDR3: TGTGCCAGCAGCTTCCCAGCGGGGGGCACAGATACGCAGTATTTT. This translates into CASSFPAGGTDTQYF.

The genes are TRBV7-3 and TRBJ2-3, with TRBD2 identical over 13 bases. CDR1 is SGHTA, CDR2 FQGTGA, per germline. V gave up 5 bases and J gave up 6 bases; unmatched junction bases: 5. The CDR3 contains 15 residues. CDR3 sequence reads: CASSLRTSGSDTQYF. The CDR3 DNA reads as TGTGCCAGCAGCCTACGGACTAGCGGGAGTGATACGCAGTATTTT.

The chain employs TRBV11-2 and TRBJ1-2, with 7 bases fitting TRBD1. Germline trimming cut 3 bases from V and 0 bases from J; bases unmatched to any gene: 16. Germline CDR1 is SGHAT and CDR2 is FQNNGV. This CDR3 region has 19 residues. Here the CDR3 reads CASSFLFLDRKRSNYGYTF. The CDR3 nucleotides read TGTGCCAGCAGCTTCCTTTTTCTGGACAGGAAACGGTCTAACTATGGCTACACCTTC.

The rearrangement links TRBV1 to TRBJ2-1; the tabulated D call, TRBD2, remains unverified against the DNA. TRBV1 is a listed pseudogene. This CDR3 is built from 14 residues. This chain's CDR3 is CTTLTSGGNNEQFF. The CDR3 DNA is TGCACCACCCTTACTAGCGGGGGAAACAATGAGCAGTTCTTC.

V is TRBV10-3 and J is TRBJ2-1; 13 bases agree with TRBD2. The CDR3 loop spans 18 amino acids. Germline V gene lookup returns CDR1 ENHRY and CDR2 SYGVKD. With 2 bases clipped from V and 12 bases from J, the junction kept 16 bases outside the gene matches. This chain's CDR3 is CAISETEGLAGALPRQFF. For the CDR3, the DNA is TGTGCCATCAGTGAGACGGAAGGACTAGCGGGGGCCCTCCCTCGGCAGTTCTTC.